The clone carrying this T cell receptor beta chain was detected many times. What it recognizes is unknown. CD25-based Treg depletion was applied to purified naive CD4+ T cells. Trimming took 5 bases from V and 0 from J, leaving 13 bases between them. The CDR3 spans 15 residues. General study results and limits: Naive CD4+ cells shared approximately 12% of tumor Treg sequences. Tumor memory CD4+ T cell TCR gene usage clustered with blood and lymph node memory CD4+ cells and lymph node naive CD4+ cells.

The TRBV12-4/TRBJ1-2 clonotypes were amplified using barcode primers with ligated adaptors. Each CDR3 protein gets one entry after TCRdb re-called the multiplex PCR reads with MiXCR. The data contain 700 to 950 distinct CDR3 sequences, over 7.5% of them seen just once; the ten biggest clones take up roughly 86%. Material: naive CD4+ T cells sorted from blood. Described subset: naive CD4+ T cells, CD4+CD45RA+CD25-. The chain links TRBV12-3 or TRBV12-4 to TRBJ1-2; TRBD1 is a possible D gene (5 bases). The clonotype originates from a female donor with breast cancer. The CDR3 DNA reads as TGTGCCAGCAGTCGTCTCAGGGAAACTAACTATGGCTACACCTTC. This gives the protein CASSRLRETNYGYTF.